Listed below are T cell receptor beta chains from one sample, sequenced in a study of blood T cell repertoires in COVID-19. The table came from immunoSEQ multiplex PCR; TCRdb's copy has only in-frame clones and leaves some out. The sample has approximately 150,000 clones, around 83% seen once; the top ten hold around 9%. Sequenced sample: peripheral blood. Source of these receptors: a man aged 25-45 years with COVID-19, enrolled during active disease. CDR3s include the opening cysteine and the closing phenylalanine or tryptophan. The order of the fields is clone size, J gene, D gene, V gene, CDR3 DNA, CDR3 protein. D genes are given only for firm matches. Clone size is shown for a subset of rows, as once, few, many or a class of expanded clone.

clone size: once; J gene: TRBJ1-3; D gene: TRBD1; V gene: TRBV7-3; CDR3 DNA: TGTGCCAGCAGCTTAGGAGGGGGCGGTGGAAACACCATATATTTT; CDR3 protein: CASSLGGGGGNTIYF
clone size: once; J gene: TRBJ1-1; D gene: NA; V gene: TRBV3-1/TRBV3-2; CDR3 DNA: TGTGCCAGCAGCCAATCCAGGGACACTGAAGCTTTCTTT; CDR3 protein: CASSQSRDTEAFF
clone size: NA; J gene: TRBJ2-5; D gene: TRBD2; V gene: TRBV6-5; CDR3 DNA: TGTGCCAGCACCCTGACTAGCGGGAAAGAGACCCAGTACTTC; CDR3 protein: CASTLTSGKETQYF
clone size: NA; J gene: TRBJ2-6; D gene: TRBD1; V gene: TRBV19; CDR3 DNA: TGTGCCAGTATTGGCCGGGACAGGGAATCTGGGGCCAACGTCCTGACTTTC; CDR3 protein: CASIGRDRESGANVLTF
clone size: NA; J gene: TRBJ2-6; D gene: TRBD1; V gene: TRBV4-3; CDR3 DNA: TGCGCCAGCAGCCAAGGTCCACAGGGGGCAACGGGGGCCAACGTCCTGACTTTC; CDR3 protein: CASSQGPQGATGANVLTF
clone size: NA; J gene: TRBJ1-2; D gene: NA; V gene: TRBV9; CDR3 DNA: TGTGCCAGCAGCGGTTGTTATACCTTC; CDR3 protein: CASSGCYTF
clone size: NA; J gene: TRBJ2-2; D gene: NA; V gene: TRBV4-3; CDR3 DNA: TGCGCCAGCAGCCAAGATGGACAGCTGACGGGGGAGCTGTTTTTT; CDR3 protein: CASSQDGQLTGELFF
clone size: NA; J gene: TRBJ1-1; D gene: NA; V gene: TRBV28; CDR3 DNA: TGTGCCAGCAGTTTACAGGGGAGACATGAAGCTTTCTTT; CDR3 protein: CASSLQGRHEAFF
clone size: NA; J gene: TRBJ1-3; D gene: NA; V gene: TRBV19; CDR3 DNA: TGTGCCACCAATCGGGGTCCTGGAAACACCATATATTTT; CDR3 protein: CATNRGPGNTIYF
clone size: NA; J gene: TRBJ2-2; D gene: TRBD1; V gene: TRBV11-3; CDR3 DNA: TGTGCCAGCAGCTCCCGACAGGGGATGGGCGGGGAGCTGTTTTTT; CDR3 protein: CASSSRQGMGGELFF
clone size: NA; J gene: TRBJ2-7; D gene: NA; V gene: TRBV10-3; CDR3 DNA: TGTGCCATCATCCAAGAGGGGGACGAGCAGTACTTC; CDR3 protein: CAIIQEGDEQYF
clone size: NA; J gene: TRBJ2-7; D gene: TRBD1; V gene: TRBV19; CDR3 DNA: TGTGCCAGTAGTATGGGGCAGGGGGCGAGCTACGAGCAGTACTTC; CDR3 protein: CASSMGQGASYEQYF
clone size: NA; J gene: TRBJ2-1; D gene: TRBD2; V gene: TRBV7-9; CDR3 DNA: TGTGCCAGCAGCCCGGGGGGGCCCTACAATGAGCAGTTCTTC; CDR3 protein: CASSPGGPYNEQFF
clone size: large; J gene: TRBJ2-7; D gene: TRBD1; V gene: TRBV28; CDR3 DNA: TGTGCCAGCCGGGACAGGGGTTCCTACGAGCAGTACTTC; CDR3 protein: CASRDRGSYEQYF
clone size: NA; J gene: TRBJ1-2; D gene: TRBD1; V gene: TRBV19; CDR3 DNA: TGTGCCAGTAGTCCACAGTCCCGGGACAGGGCTAAAGGCTACACCTTC; CDR3 protein: CASSPQSRDRAKGYTF
clone size: NA; J gene: TRBJ1-5; D gene: NA; V gene: TRBV2; CDR3 DNA: TGTGCCAGCCGTACAGATCCGGGGCAGCCCCAGCATTTT; CDR3 protein: CASRTDPGQPQHF
clone size: NA; J gene: TRBJ2-7; D gene: NA; V gene: TRBV27; CDR3 DNA: TGTGCCAGCAGTTTATCGATGCAGGACACCTACGAGCAGTACTTC; CDR3 protein: CASSLSMQDTYEQYF
clone size: NA; J gene: TRBJ2-1; D gene: TRBD1; V gene: TRBV2; CDR3 DNA: TGTGCCAGCAGTGATGGGACAGGGGATGAGCAGTTCTTC; CDR3 protein: CASSDGTGDEQFF
clone size: NA; J gene: TRBJ2-4; D gene: NA; V gene: TRBV2; CDR3 DNA: TGTGCCAGCAGTGAGAGGGCACAAGCCAAAAACATTCAGTACTTC; CDR3 protein: CASSERAQAKNIQYF
clone size: NA; J gene: TRBJ2-7; D gene: NA; V gene: TRBV20-1; CDR3 DNA: TGCAGTGCTAGACTCTACGAGCAGTACTTC; CDR3 protein: CSARLYEQYF
clone size: NA; J gene: TRBJ2-2; D gene: TRBD1; V gene: TRBV23-1; CDR3 DNA: TGCGCCAGCAGTCAACCCGACAGGGCATCGAACACCGGGGAGCTGTTTTTT; CDR3 protein: CASSQPDRASNTGELFF
clone size: NA; J gene: TRBJ2-7; D gene: NA; V gene: TRBV29-1; CDR3 DNA: TGCAGCTACGGCGCAGGTATCTCCTACGAGCAGTACTTC; CDR3 protein: CSYGAGISYEQYF
clone size: NA; J gene: TRBJ1-6; D gene: NA; V gene: TRBV28; CDR3 DNA: TGTGCCAGCAGTATGGCAGGGAATTCACCCCTCCACTTT; CDR3 protein: CASSMAGNSPLHF
clone size: few; J gene: TRBJ2-7; D gene: TRBD1; V gene: TRBV28; CDR3 DNA: TGTGCCAGCCGAACGGGACAGGGTATCACCTACGAGCAGTACTTC; CDR3 protein: CASRTGQGITYEQYF
clone size: NA; J gene: TRBJ2-7; D gene: NA; V gene: TRBV7-6; CDR3 DNA: TGTGCCAGCAGCTTAGACCGCGGAGGCGAGCAGTACTTC; CDR3 protein: CASSLDRGGEQYF
clone size: NA; J gene: TRBJ1-5; D gene: NA; V gene: TRBV7-9; CDR3 DNA: TGTGCCAGCAGCTTAGTGGGGCAGGCAAATCAGCCCCAGCATTTT; CDR3 protein: CASSLVGQANQPQHF
clone size: NA; J gene: TRBJ2-2; D gene: NA; V gene: TRBV10-3; CDR3 DNA: TGTGCCATCAGTGAGTCGCCAAGCGGCCGCAGGAACACCGGGGAGCTGTTTTTT; CDR3 protein: CAISESPSGRRNTGELFF
clone size: many; J gene: TRBJ2-7; D gene: TRBD1; V gene: TRBV6-5; CDR3 DNA: TGTGCCAGCAGCGCCCGGACAGGGCAAGAGTACTTC; CDR3 protein: CASSARTGQEYF
clone size: NA; J gene: TRBJ1-2; D gene: TRBD1; V gene: TRBV7-2; CDR3 DNA: TGTGCCAGCAGCTTTTCGGACAGGGACGTCTACACCTTC; CDR3 protein: CASSFSDRDVYTF
clone size: NA; J gene: TRBJ1-3; D gene: TRBD1; V gene: TRBV30; CDR3 DNA: TGTGCCTGGAGTGCCGGGACAGGGAGAAACACCATATATTTT; CDR3 protein: CAWSAGTGRNTIYF
clone size: once; J gene: TRBJ1-2; D gene: TRBD1; V gene: TRBV5-1; CDR3 DNA: TGCGCCAGCAGCAAGTCCGGGACAGACTATGGCTACACCTTC; CDR3 protein: CASSKSGTDYGYTF
clone size: once; J gene: TRBJ2-7; D gene: TRBD2; V gene: TRBV5-1; CDR3 DNA: TGCGCCAGCAGCCGGGTGGATAGCGGGGGCTACGAGCAGTACTTC; CDR3 protein: CASSRVDSGGYEQYF
clone size: NA; J gene: TRBJ1-6; D gene: NA; V gene: TRBV5-1; CDR3 DNA: TGCGCCAGCAGCCCCTCAGGTCCTAACCCTGGTTCACCCCTCCACTTT; CDR3 protein: CASSPSGPNPGSPLHF
clone size: NA; J gene: TRBJ2-2; D gene: TRBD1; V gene: TRBV7-2; CDR3 DNA: TGTGCCAGCATGGGACAGGGAACAAACACCGGGGAGCTGTTTTTT; CDR3 protein: CASMGQGTNTGELFF
clone size: many; J gene: TRBJ2-7; D gene: NA; V gene: TRBV6-1; CDR3 DNA: TGTGCCAGCAGTGAGGGCGGGGGCCAGGGAGAGCAGTACTTC; CDR3 protein: CASSEGGGQGEQYF
clone size: once; J gene: TRBJ2-7; D gene: TRBD1; V gene: TRBV27; CDR3 DNA: TGTGCCAGCAGGTCCTTGGGACAGGGGTCGTACGAGCAGTACTTC; CDR3 protein: CASRSLGQGSYEQYF
clone size: NA; J gene: TRBJ2-7; D gene: TRBD1; V gene: TRBV5-4; CDR3 DNA: TGTGCCAGCAGCTTGCTCACAGGGGGACCCTACGAGCAGTACTTC; CDR3 protein: CASSLLTGGPYEQYF
clone size: NA; J gene: TRBJ1-4; D gene: TRBD1; V gene: TRBV9; CDR3 DNA: TGTGCCAGCAGCGCCTGGACAGGCGGAAGTGAAAAACTGTTTTTT; CDR3 protein: CASSAWTGGSEKLFF
clone size: NA; J gene: TRBJ1-6; D gene: NA; V gene: TRBV5-1; CDR3 DNA: TGCGCCAGCAGCTTGGCCGAGGGTGGTGGTTCACCCCTCCACTTT; CDR3 protein: CASSLAEGGGSPLHF
clone size: NA; J gene: TRBJ2-6; D gene: NA; V gene: TRBV24-1; CDR3 DNA: TGTGCCACCTCAGGTAGCTCTGGGGCCAACGTCCTGACTTTC; CDR3 protein: CATSGSSGANVLTF
clone size: NA; J gene: TRBJ2-1; D gene: NA; V gene: TRBV30; CDR3 DNA: TGTGCCTGGAGTGTAACGGGGAATGAGCAGTTCTTC; CDR3 protein: CAWSVTGNEQFF
clone size: NA; J gene: TRBJ2-2; D gene: NA; V gene: TRBV29-1; CDR3 DNA: TGCAGCGTTCAGCGGTCCCCGAACACCGGGGAGCTGTTTTTT; CDR3 protein: CSVQRSPNTGELFF
clone size: NA; J gene: TRBJ2-3; D gene: TRBD2; V gene: TRBV12-3/TRBV12-4; CDR3 DNA: TGTGCCAGCGGGAGGGGCACAGATACGCAGTATTTT; CDR3 protein: CASGRGTDTQYF
clone size: NA; J gene: TRBJ2-3; D gene: NA; V gene: TRBV11-3; CDR3 DNA: TGTGCCAGCAGCCTGACAGGTAGCACAGATACGCAGTATTTT; CDR3 protein: CASSLTGSTDTQYF
clone size: NA; J gene: TRBJ2-5; D gene: TRBD2; V gene: TRBV5-1; CDR3 DNA: TGCGCCAGCACCCCCGGGACTAGCGGACGGAAGACCCAGTACTTC; CDR3 protein: CASTPGTSGRKTQYF
clone size: NA; J gene: TRBJ2-5; D gene: TRBD1; V gene: TRBV4-1; CDR3 DNA: TGCGCCAGCAGCCAAGCTGAGGGGGCCCCCCAAGAGACCCAGTACTTC; CDR3 protein: CASSQAEGAPQETQYF
clone size: NA; J gene: TRBJ1-1; D gene: NA; V gene: TRBV6-6; CDR3 DNA: TGTGCCAGCAGTCAGGGGCGGGGTGTGGCTGAAGCTTTCTTT; CDR3 protein: CASSQGRGVAEAFF
clone size: NA; J gene: TRBJ2-5; D gene: TRBD1; V gene: TRBV7-3; CDR3 DNA: TGTGCCAGCAGCCTTAATGGGGACAGGGGAAAGACCCAGTACTTC; CDR3 protein: CASSLNGDRGKTQYF